The 5 T cell receptor beta chains given below trace back to one sample, sequenced in a study of T cell changes during pregnancy in multiple sclerosis. Sequencing used immunoSEQ multiplex PCR; TCRdb keeps in-frame clones, though not all of them. Among 50,000 to 60,000 clones, over 80% were seen once, and the ten largest hold 0.45% to 0.65%. Sequenced material: CD4+ T cells from peripheral blood mononuclear cells, taken in the first trimester of pregnancy. These receptors were obtained from a female donor with multiple sclerosis, enrolled in a pregnancy study.

The chain links TRBV6-6 to TRBJ1-6, with 8 bases matching TRBD1. The CDR3 is 14 residues long. The germline V gene has CDR1 MNHNY and CDR2 SVGAGI (reference sequence). With 6 bases clipped from V and 8 bases from J, the junction kept 6 bases outside the gene matches. For the CDR3, the DNA is TGTGCCAGCAGCCCCGGACAGGGCCATTCACCCCTCCACTTT. It yields the protein CASSPGQGHSPLHF.

This chain joins TRBV2 and TRBJ2-7, with D possibly TRBD1 on 6 matching bases. The germline CDR1 and CDR2 sequences are SNHLY and FYNNEI. V was cut by 2 bases and J by 1 base, with 9 bases left in between. CDR3 length: 14 residues. The CDR3 DNA reads as TGTGCCAGCAGTGAACAGGGGCCATCCTACGAGCAGTACTTC. Protein: CASSEQGPSYEQYF. The entire variable domain, with the rest obtained from reference TRBV2 and TRBJ2-7, is as follows: EPEVTQTPSHQVTQMGQEVILRCVPISNHLYFYWYRQILGQKVEFLVSFYNNEISEKSEIFDDQFSVERPDGSNFTLKIRSTKLEDSAMYFCASSEQGPSYEQYFGPGTRLTVT.

This clone is a singleton in its sample. The gene calls are TRBV5-1 and TRBJ1-1; D is unclear. This CDR3 has 14 amino acids. V shed 0 bases and J shed 11 bases, with 17 bases lying between them. The germline V gene has CDR1 SGHRS and CDR2 YFSETQ. The CDR3, as DNA: TGCGCCAGCAGCTTGGAGCGGGCCTCCCTGAGGGCTTTCTTT. This sequence encodes CASSLERASLRAFF.

The V and J genes are TRBV5-1 and TRBJ1-5; a weak D match, TRBD1 (6 bases). In germline, CDR1 is SGHRS, CDR2 YFSETQ. V was pared by 4 bases and J by 5 bases, with 19 bases between. This CDR3 has 16 residues. The CDR3 nucleotides are TGCGCCAGCAGCCCGGGTACCGGAGCAGGGGATCAGCCCCAGCATTTT. Amino acid sequence: CASSPGTGAGDQPQHF.

This clone has only one observation. The chain joins TRBV6-6 to TRBJ2-2; D is possibly TRBD2 (6 bases). Germline CDR1 reads MNHNY; CDR2 reads SVGAGI (reference sequence). The germline V and J ends were trimmed by 5 bases and 7 bases, with 11 bases remaining between them. The CDR3 has 13 amino acids. For the CDR3, the DNA is TGTGCCAGCAGTGGCGGAGGGAACGGGGAGCTGTTTTTT. It encodes CASSGGGNGELFF.